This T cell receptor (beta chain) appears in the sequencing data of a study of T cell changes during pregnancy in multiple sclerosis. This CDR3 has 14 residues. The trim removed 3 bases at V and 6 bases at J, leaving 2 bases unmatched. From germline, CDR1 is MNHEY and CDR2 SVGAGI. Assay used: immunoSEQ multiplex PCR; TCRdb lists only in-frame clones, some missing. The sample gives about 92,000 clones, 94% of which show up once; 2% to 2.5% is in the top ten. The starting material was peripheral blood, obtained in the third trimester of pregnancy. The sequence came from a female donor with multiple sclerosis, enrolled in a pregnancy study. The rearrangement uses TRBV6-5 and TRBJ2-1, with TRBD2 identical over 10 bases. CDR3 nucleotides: TGTGCCAGCAGTTATGGACTAGCGGCCAATGAGCAGTTCTTC. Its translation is CASSYGLAANEQFF.